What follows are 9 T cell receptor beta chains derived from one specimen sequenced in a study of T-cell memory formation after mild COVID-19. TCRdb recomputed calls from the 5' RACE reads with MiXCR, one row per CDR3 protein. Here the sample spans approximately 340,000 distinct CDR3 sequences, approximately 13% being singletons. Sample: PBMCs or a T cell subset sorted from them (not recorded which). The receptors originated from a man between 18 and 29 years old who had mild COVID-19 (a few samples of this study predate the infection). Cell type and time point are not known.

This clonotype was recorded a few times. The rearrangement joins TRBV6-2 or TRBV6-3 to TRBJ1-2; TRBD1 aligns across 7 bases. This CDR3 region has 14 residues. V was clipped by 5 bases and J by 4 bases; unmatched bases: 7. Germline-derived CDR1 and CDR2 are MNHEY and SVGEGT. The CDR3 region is CASSEWDSLYGYTF. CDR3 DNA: TGTGCCAGCAGTGAGTGGGACAGCCTCTATGGCTACACCTTC.

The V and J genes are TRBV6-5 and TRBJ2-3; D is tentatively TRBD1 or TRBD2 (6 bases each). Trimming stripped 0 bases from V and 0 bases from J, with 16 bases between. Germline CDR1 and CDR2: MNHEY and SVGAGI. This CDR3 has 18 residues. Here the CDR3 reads CASSYSGGSRLSTDTQYF. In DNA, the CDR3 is TGTGCCAGCAGTTACTCAGGGGGGTCCCGTCTTAGCACAGATACGCAGTATTTT.

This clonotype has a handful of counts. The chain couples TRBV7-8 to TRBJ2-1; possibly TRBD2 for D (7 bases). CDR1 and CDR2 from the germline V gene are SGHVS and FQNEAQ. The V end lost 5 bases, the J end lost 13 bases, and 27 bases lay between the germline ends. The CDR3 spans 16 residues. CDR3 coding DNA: TGTGCCAGCAGCGGAGTGGGTTCCGCGGGGGCCGCAATTCAGTTCTTC. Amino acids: CASSGVGSAGAAIQFF.

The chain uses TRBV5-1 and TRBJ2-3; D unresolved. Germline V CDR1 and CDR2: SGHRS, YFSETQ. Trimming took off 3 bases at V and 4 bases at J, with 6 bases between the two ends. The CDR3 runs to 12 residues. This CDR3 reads CASSSDADTQYF. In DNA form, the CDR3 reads TGCGCCAGCAGCTCGGACGCAGATACGCAGTATTTT. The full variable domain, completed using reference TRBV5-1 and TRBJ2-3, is KAGVTQTPRYLIKTRGQQVTLSCSPISGHRSVSWYQQTPGQGLQFLFEYFSETQRNKGNFPGRFSGRQFSNSRSEMNVSTLELGDSALYLCASSSDADTQYFGPGTRLTVL.

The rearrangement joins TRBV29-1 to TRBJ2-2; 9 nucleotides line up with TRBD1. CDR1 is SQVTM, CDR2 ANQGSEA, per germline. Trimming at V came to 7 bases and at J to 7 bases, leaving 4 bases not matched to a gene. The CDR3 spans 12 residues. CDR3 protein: CSAGQGNGELFF. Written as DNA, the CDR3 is TGCAGCGCAGGACAGGGGAACGGGGAGCTGTTTTTT.

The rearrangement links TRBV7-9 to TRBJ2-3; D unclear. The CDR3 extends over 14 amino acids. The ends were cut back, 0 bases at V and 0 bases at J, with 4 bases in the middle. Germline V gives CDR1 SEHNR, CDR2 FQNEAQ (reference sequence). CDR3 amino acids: CASSLALSTDTQYF. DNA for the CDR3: TGTGCCAGCAGCTTAGCGCTTAGCACAGATACGCAGTATTTT.

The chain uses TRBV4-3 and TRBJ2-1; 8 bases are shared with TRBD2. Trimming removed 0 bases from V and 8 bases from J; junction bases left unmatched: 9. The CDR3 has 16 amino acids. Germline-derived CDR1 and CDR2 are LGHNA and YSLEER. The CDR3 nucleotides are TGCGCCAGCAGCCAAGATCCGGGGGGGTTTATGTATGAGCAGTTCTTC. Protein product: CASSQDPGGFMYEQFF.

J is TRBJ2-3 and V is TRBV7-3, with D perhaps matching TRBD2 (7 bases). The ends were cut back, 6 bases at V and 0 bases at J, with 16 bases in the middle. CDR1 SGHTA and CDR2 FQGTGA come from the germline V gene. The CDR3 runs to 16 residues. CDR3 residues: CASSLTRGASTDTQYF. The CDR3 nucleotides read TGTGCCAGCAGTCTTACCCGGGGGGCTAGCACAGATACGCAGTATTTT. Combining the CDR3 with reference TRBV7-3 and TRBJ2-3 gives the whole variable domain GAGVSQTPSNKVTEKGKYVELRCDPISGHTALYWYRQSLGQGPEFLIYFQGTGAADDSGLPNDRFFAVRPEGSVSTLKIQRTERGDSAVYLCASSLTRGASTDTQYFGPGTRLTVL.

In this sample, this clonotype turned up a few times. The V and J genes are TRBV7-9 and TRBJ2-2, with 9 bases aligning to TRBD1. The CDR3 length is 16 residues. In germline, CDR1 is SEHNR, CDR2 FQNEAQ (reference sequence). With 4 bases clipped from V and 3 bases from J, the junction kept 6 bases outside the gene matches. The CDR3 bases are TGTGCCAGCAGCTCAACGACAGGGGGGCACACCGGGGAGCTGTTTTTT. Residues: CASSSTTGGHTGELFF.